A selection of T cell receptor beta chains follows, all from one sample in a study of blood T cell repertoires in COVID-19. The data were produced by immunoSEQ multiplex PCR, yet TCRdb's version contains in-frame clones alone and is incomplete. The sample yields about 400,000 clones, around 86% seen once. The source material was peripheral blood. The receptors stem from a woman aged 30 to 39 with active or convalescent COVID-19. The CDR3 runs from the conserved cysteine through the conserved F or W. D genes are given only for firm matches. Clone size appears in some rows only: once, few, many, or a class for an expanded clone.

V gene	clone size	J gene	D gene	CDR3 protein	CDR3 DNA
TRBV30	.	TRBJ1-1	.	CAWSLDVNTEAFF	TGTGCCTGGAGTCTAGACGTGAACACTGAAGCTTTCTTT
TRBV5-1	.	TRBJ2-2	TRBD2	CASSVTSGIGTGELFF	TGCGCCAGCAGCGTGACTAGCGGGATCGGCACCGGGGAGCTGTTTTTT
TRBV6-5	few	TRBJ2-1	TRBD2	CATTADAGGFTEQFF	TGTGCCACCACCGCTGATGCGGGGGGGTTTACTGAGCAGTTCTTC
TRBV4-1	.	TRBJ1-2	.	CASSLVSAGDGYTF	TGCGCCAGCAGCCTGGTGTCTGCCGGGGATGGCTACACCTTC
TRBV12-3/TRBV12-4	.	TRBJ1-5	.	CASTQFNQPQHF	TGTGCCAGCACCCAATTCAATCAGCCCCAGCATTTT
TRBV27	.	TRBJ1-2	TRBD1	CASGKGTGNGYTF	TGTGCCAGTGGAAAAGGGACAGGGAACGGCTACACCTTC
TRBV11-2	.	TRBJ2-7	TRBD2	CASSFVSGSSYEQYF	TGTGCCAGCAGCTTCGTTAGCGGGAGTTCCTACGAGCAGTACTTC
TRBV18	.	TRBJ1-1	.	CASSPPNSVAFF	TGTGCCAGCTCACCACCGAACTCGGTAGCTTTCTTT
TRBV11-3	.	TRBJ2-1	.	CASSLGYNEQFF	TGTGCCAGCAGCCTCGGCTACAATGAGCAGTTCTTC
TRBV6-1	.	TRBJ2-7	.	CASSERTRTSEQYF	TGTGCCAGCAGTGAGCGGACACGAACGTCGGAGCAGTACTTC
TRBV19	.	TRBJ2-7	TRBD1	CASSKQGMDEQYF	TGTGCCAGTAGTAAACAGGGGATGGACGAGCAGTACTTC
TRBV11-2	.	TRBJ1-3	.	CASSPQLSSGNTIYF	TGTGCCAGCAGCCCACAGCTCAGCTCTGGAAACACCATATATTTT
TRBV7-9	.	TRBJ2-2	.	CASSFGRAAGELFF	TGTGCCAGCAGCTTCGGGAGAGCGGCCGGGGAGCTGTTTTTT
TRBV4-1	.	TRBJ2-1	.	CASMPGFEQNEQFF	TGCGCCAGCATGCCGGGATTCGAACAAAATGAGCAGTTCTTC
TRBV7-9	.	TRBJ2-5	.	CASSSGVGETQYF	TGTGCCAGCAGCTCAGGGGTGGGCGAGACCCAGTACTTC
TRBV4-1	.	TRBJ2-1	TRBD2	CASSQEGASGTSYNEQFF	TGCGCCAGCAGCCAAGAGGGCGCTAGCGGGACTTCCTACAATGAGCAGTTCTTC
TRBV6-1	.	TRBJ1-6	.	CASSEARGGPLMGNSPLHF	TGTGCCAGCAGTGAAGCGCGGGGGGGTCCGCTTATGGGAAATTCACCCCTCCACTTT
TRBV5-1	.	TRBJ2-7	.	CASSSSSYEQYF	TGCGCCAGCAGCTCTTCGTCCTACGAGCAGTACTTC
TRBV19	.	TRBJ2-3	TRBD2	CASSMIHTSGRKDTQYF	TGTGCCAGTAGTATGATCCACACTAGCGGGAGGAAAGATACGCAGTATTTT
TRBV30	few	TRBJ1-1	.	CAWSRTVNTEAFF	TGTGCCTGGAGTCGGACAGTCAACACTGAAGCTTTCTTT
TRBV7-9	.	TRBJ2-2	.	CASSLVQNTGELFF	TGTGCCAGCAGCTTAGTACAGAACACCGGGGAGCTGTTTTTT
TRBV30	once	TRBJ1-2	.	CAWSVEGNYGYTF	TGTGCCTGGAGTGTAGAGGGAAACTATGGCTACACCTTC
TRBV5-1	.	TRBJ2-2	.	CASREGEYTGELFF	TGCGCCAGTAGGGAGGGGGAATACACCGGGGAGCTGTTTTTT
TRBV23-1	once	TRBJ2-1	TRBD2	CASRGLAGEDEQFF	TGCGCCAGCAGGGGACTAGCGGGGGAAGATGAGCAGTTCTTC
TRBV21-1	.	TRBJ1-2	.	CASSKTRANYGYTF	TGTGCCAGCAGCAAAACGAGAGCTAACTATGGCTACACCTTC
TRBV19	.	TRBJ1-5	TRBD1	CASRYGPGGAGNQPQHF	TGTGCCAGTAGATACGGGCCAGGGGGCGCGGGCAATCAGCCCCAGCATTTT
TRBV25-1	few	TRBJ1-1	TRBD1	CASSDPGQGDTEAFF	TGTGCCAGCAGTGATCCGGGACAGGGGGACACTGAAGCTTTCTTT
TRBV9	once	TRBJ1-2	.	CASSVEQGNGYTF	TGTGCCAGCAGCGTAGAACAGGGAAATGGCTACACCTTC
TRBV4-1	.	TRBJ2-3	.	CASSQDPGSDFPDTQYF	TGCGCCAGCAGCCAAGATCCGGGGAGTGATTTCCCAGATACGCAGTATTTT
TRBV3-1/TRBV3-2	.	TRBJ1-2	.	CASSQDSGTYGYTF	TGTGCCAGCAGCCAAGACAGCGGGACGTATGGCTACACCTTC
TRBV7-9	.	TRBJ2-7	TRBD1	CASSPGTGSHEQYF	TGTGCCAGCAGCCCCGGGACAGGGTCCCACGAGCAGTACTTC
TRBV4-1	.	TRBJ2-2	.	CASSQGQGFNGELFF	TGCGCCAGCAGCCAAGGGCAGGGGTTTAACGGGGAGCTGTTTTTT
TRBV4-1	few	TRBJ1-5	TRBD1	CASSQGFGQGPTNQPQHF	TGCGCCAGCAGCCAGGGGTTCGGACAGGGGCCCACCAATCAGCCCCAGCATTTT
TRBV19	.	TRBJ1-2	.	CASSMIRDYGYTF	TGTGCCAGTAGTATGATCAGGGACTATGGCTACACCTTC
TRBV19	few	TRBJ2-2	TRBD1	CASSIVGRGHTGELFF	TGTGCCAGTAGTATAGTCGGCAGGGGGCACACCGGGGAGCTGTTTTTT
TRBV21-1	.	TRBJ2-1	.	CASGAARLDRGYEQFF	TGTGCCAGCGGCGCGGCCAGACTTGACAGGGGATATGAGCAGTTCTTC
TRBV11-2	.	TRBJ1-2	TRBD1	CASSLDGQGRGYTF	TGTGCCAGCAGCTTAGACGGACAGGGGCGAGGCTACACCTTC
TRBV19	.	TRBJ1-1	.	CASSNPRAEAFF	TGTGCCAGTAGCAACCCACGGGCTGAAGCTTTCTTT
TRBV5-5	.	TRBJ2-5	.	CASSPGEGRQETQYF	TGTGCCAGCAGCCCTGGAGAGGGCCGCCAAGAGACCCAGTACTTC
TRBV6-2/TRBV6-3	.	TRBJ2-3	.	CASSSGYTDTQYF	TGTGCCAGCAGTTCGGGGTACACAGATACGCAGTATTTT
TRBV11-2	.	TRBJ1-6	.	CASSLEPGNSPLHF	TGTGCCAGCAGCTTAGAGCCGGGGAATTCACCCCTCCACTTT
TRBV10-2	few	TRBJ1-5	.	CASSAQGSNQPQHF	TGCGCCAGCAGTGCTCAGGGGAGCAATCAGCCCCAGCATTTT
TRBV7-8	.	TRBJ1-4	TRBD1	CASSLEGTGVWEKLFF	TGTGCCAGCAGCTTAGAGGGGACAGGGGTTTGGGAAAAACTGTTTTTT
TRBV27	.	TRBJ2-2	.	CASSWRTGDTGELFF	TGTGCCAGCAGTTGGCGGACGGGGGACACCGGGGAGCTGTTTTTT
TRBV5-4	.	TRBJ2-3	.	CASRPGSPTDTQYF	TGTGCCAGCAGGCCCGGGAGCCCCACAGATACGCAGTATTTT
TRBV27	.	TRBJ2-3	TRBD2	CASSRTSGRVEDTQYF	TGTGCCAGCAGTAGGACTAGCGGGAGGGTTGAAGATACGCAGTATTTT
TRBV2	.	TRBJ1-5	.	CASSSPAGGSSNQPQHF	TGTGCCAGCAGTTCACCAGCGGGGGGGTCTAGCAATCAGCCCCAGCATTTT
TRBV5-4	.	TRBJ1-2	.	CASSSQTLRQANGYTF	TGTGCCAGCAGCTCACAGACTCTGCGACAGGCAAATGGCTACACCTTC
TRBV27	once	TRBJ1-4	.	CASSLRPREKLFF	TGTGCCAGCAGTTTAAGGCCGAGGGAAAAACTGTTTTTT
TRBV7-2	few	TRBJ1-2	.	CASSLLADGYGYTF	TGTGCCAGCAGCTTACTAGCGGACGGCTATGGCTACACCTTC
TRBV7-2	.	TRBJ1-2	.	CASSLVYGEGSYGYTF	TGTGCCAGCAGCTTAGTATATGGGGAGGGGAGCTATGGCTACACCTTC
TRBV7-6	.	TRBJ1-2	TRBD1	CASSLGGQGASGYTF	TGTGCCAGCAGCTTAGGGGGACAGGGGGCCAGTGGCTACACCTTC
TRBV18	.	TRBJ1-1	TRBD1	CASSPFRDRGTEAFF	TGTGCCAGCTCACCCTTCCGGGACAGGGGGACTGAAGCTTTCTTT
TRBV5-4	.	TRBJ2-1	TRBD1	CASSFAGTGGDQFF	TGTGCCAGCAGCTTCGCCGGGACAGGGGGCGATCAGTTCTTC
TRBV7-9	.	TRBJ2-7	TRBD2	CASSSTTGTRDEQYF	TGTGCCAGCAGCTCTACCACCGGGACTAGGGACGAGCAGTACTTC
TRBV6-5	.	TRBJ1-1	TRBD1	CASSYRGREAFF	TGTGCCAGCAGTTACAGGGGGCGCGAAGCTTTCTTT
TRBV19	.	TRBJ1-4	.	CASTSPRDIEKLFF	TGTGCCAGTACCTCCCCTAGGGACATTGAAAAACTGTTTTTT